This TCR beta chain was documented in a study of regulatory T cells in long-lasting Graves disease. Study background: Persistent Graves' disease denoted over 5 years of antithyroid drugs plus positive TSH receptor antibodies. Study-level results: Persistent patients shared 2,741 public clonotypes among themselves. Newly diagnosed patients shared fewer, at more than 750. Persistent cases favored TRBV28, TRBJ1-2 and TRBJ2-5.

According to the study, TCR beta libraries were built with iRepertoire HTBI primers and CDR3-region Arm-PCR. In TCRdb, the multiplex PCR reads were re-called with MiXCR into one record per CDR3 protein. The table has a few hundred thousand distinct CDR3 sequences, 20% to 30% seen once. The CDR3 is 19 residues long. Germline loops: CDR1 LNHDA, CDR2 SQIVND (reference sequence). Trimming cost V 3 bases and J 2 bases; bases outside gene matches: 16. A word on this clonotype: As yet, its antigen is unknown.

Documented time point: persistent/refractory GD, antithyroid drugs over 5 years with positive TRAb. The authors made the TCR library using RNA they extracted from PBMCs. Staff took approximately 9.9 milliliters of peripheral blood and put it into EDTA tubes. The starting material was peripheral blood mononuclear cells (PBMCs), obtained when the disease was refractory, from a patient treated with antithyroid drugs. The receptor was isolated from a female donor with Graves disease. This chain joins TRBV19 and TRBJ2-7; 10 nucleotides match TRBD2. CDR3 loop: CASSIGDSYQGLAAYEQYF. The CDR3 DNA reads as TGTGCCAGTAGTATCGGGGACAGTTATCAAGGACTAGCGGCCTACGAGCAGTACTTC.